These T cell receptor beta chains were read from a single sample in a study of shared T cell receptors in the human thymus. Sequencing used immunoSEQ multiplex PCR; TCRdb keeps in-frame clones, though not all of them. Of some 640,000 clones listed, more than 75% are singletons. This same sample was also part of a study on human thymus T cells.

The sample consisted of thymocytes. The receptors stem from a boy under three years old with a congenital heart defect. Both conserved end residues are part of each CDR3. D genes are given only for firm matches. Clone size is stated in some rows and not others, as once, few, many or a class when expanded.

CDR3 DNA	CDR3 protein	V gene	D gene	J gene	clone size
TGTGCCAGCAGCTTAGAATGCATTCAGCGGGAGCGGAAAGAGACCCAGTACTTC	CASSLECIQRERKETQYF	TRBV7-2	TRBD2	TRBJ2-5	few
TGTGCCAGCAGGCCTCTAGCGGGGGGCTACAATGAGCAGTTCTTC	CASRPLAGGYNEQFF	TRBV28	TRBD2	TRBJ2-1	NA
TGTGCCAGCAGCTTAATCTCCCCGACACACCTCTACGAGCAGTACTTC	CASSLISPTHLYEQYF	TRBV7-9	NA	TRBJ2-7	NA
TGTGCCAGCAGCTGGGGGGGGCTAACAGGGAATTCACCCCTCCACTTT	CASSWGGLTGNSPLHF	TRBV4-2	NA	TRBJ1-6	NA
TGTGCCATCAGGTCTAGCGGCTACGAGCAGTACTTC	CAIRSSGYEQYF	TRBV10-3	TRBD2	TRBJ2-7	NA
TGTGCCAGCAGTTTAGTGGGACAGGTAAAGGAAAAACTGTTTTTT	CASSLVGQVKEKLFF	TRBV28	TRBD1	TRBJ1-4	NA
TGTGCCAGCAGTTTATTCGGGGGGAAAGGAACCATATATTTT	CASSLFGGKGTIYF	TRBV28	NA	TRBJ1-3	few
TGCGCCAGCAGCCAAGAGAGAAAGGAGCGGATGAACTACAATGAGCAGTTCTTC	CASSQERKERMNYNEQFF	TRBV4-3	NA	TRBJ2-1	NA
TGTGCCAGCAGCCGAAACCCTAGCGGGAGAAACACCGGGGAGCTGTTTTTT	CASSRNPSGRNTGELFF	TRBV5-4	TRBD2	TRBJ2-2	NA
TGTGCCATCAGTGAGTGGGACAGGGGTGGGATCTACGAGCAGTACTTC	CAISEWDRGGIYEQYF	TRBV10-3	TRBD1	TRBJ2-7	NA
TGCGCCAGCAGCTTGGCTTTACAGGGTATCCAAGAGACCCAGTACTTC	CASSLALQGIQETQYF	TRBV5-1	NA	TRBJ2-5	NA
TGCGCCAGCAGCTTGGCCTTCGAAGGGGGCTCACCGGGCGGCTACACCTTC	CASSLAFEGGSPGGYTF	TRBV5-1	TRBD1	TRBJ1-2	NA
TGCAGCGCCGAGTATGATGACACCCCCATGAACACTGAAGCTTTCTTT	CSAEYDDTPMNTEAFF	TRBV29-1	NA	TRBJ1-1	NA
TGTGCCAGCAGTGATAACGAGCAGTACTTC	CASSDNEQYF	TRBV6-1	NA	TRBJ2-7	NA
TGTGCCAGCAGTGCGCCCTCCCCTGGGACTCCCGGGAATGAGCAGTTCTTC	CASSAPSPGTPGNEQFF	TRBV2	NA	TRBJ2-1	NA
TGCGCCAGCAGCTTGGAGCTAGCGGGGGAGACCACAGATACGCAGTATTTT	CASSLELAGETTDTQYF	TRBV5-1	TRBD2	TRBJ2-3	NA
TGCGCCAGCAGCCCCCGACAGGGCCATCAGCCCCAGCATTTT	CASSPRQGHQPQHF	TRBV4-1	TRBD1	TRBJ1-5	NA
TGTGCCAGCAGCCCAGACAGGGACTACGAGCAGTACTTC	CASSPDRDYEQYF	TRBV7-9	TRBD1	TRBJ2-7	NA
TGTGCCAGTACCTTAGGATCGCGGGGGACAGATACGCAGTATTTT	CASTLGSRGTDTQYF	TRBV19	TRBD2	TRBJ2-3	NA
TGCAGCGCCGCTACGTTTTGGCAGTATTTT	CSAATFWQYF	TRBV29-1	NA	TRBJ2-3	NA
TGTGCCAGCAGTCCCCCCAGGGAAAGGACGCAGTATTTT	CASSPPRERTQYF	TRBV6-1	NA	TRBJ2-3	NA
TGCGCCAGCAGCCAAGTACAGGATAACTATGGCTACACCTTC	CASSQVQDNYGYTF	TRBV4-1	NA	TRBJ1-2	once
TGTGCCAGCTCACCCTCCGGGACAGAACAAGAGACCCAGTACTTC	CASSPSGTEQETQYF	TRBV18	TRBD1	TRBJ2-5	NA
TGTGCCAGCAGCAAGTACTCAGGGAGGATTAATTCACCCCTCCACTTT	CASSKYSGRINSPLHF	TRBV21-1	NA	TRBJ1-6	NA
TGTGCCTGGACTCCCGGCTACAATGAGCAGTTCTTC	CAWTPGYNEQFF	TRBV30	NA	TRBJ2-1	NA
TGTGCCAGCAGTTTAAAACAGAGCTCCTATAATTCACCCCTCCACTTT	CASSLKQSSYNSPLHF	TRBV27	NA	TRBJ1-6	NA
TGTGCCTGGAGTGTACTTACAGGCCGATCACCCCTCCACTTT	CAWSVLTGRSPLHF	TRBV30	NA	TRBJ1-6	NA
TGTGCCAGCAGTTTGGGCAGGAATTATCAGCCCCAGCATTTT	CASSLGRNYQPQHF	TRBV28	NA	TRBJ1-5	NA
TGTGCCAGCAGCTTAAGGGGCCCAGGGGGCGAGAGGTCTGGAAACACCATATATTTT	CASSLRGPGGERSGNTIYF	TRBV7-2	TRBD1	TRBJ1-3	NA
TGTGCCAGCAGTTTTACTAGGGGGACCTACGAGCAGTACTTC	CASSFTRGTYEQYF	TRBV6-5	NA	TRBJ2-7	NA
TGTGCCAGCAGTTCCCGAACAGGGGATAGCTATGGCTACACCTTC	CASSSRTGDSYGYTF	TRBV28	TRBD1	TRBJ1-2	NA
TGTGCCAGCAGCTTAGAGTTCGGTGCAGGGTCAACCTACGAGCAGTACTTC	CASSLEFGAGSTYEQYF	TRBV11-2	NA	TRBJ2-7	once
TGTGCCAGCAGTTACGGCCCCCTCGCGGGGCACTACGAGCAGTACTTC	CASSYGPLAGHYEQYF	TRBV6-5	NA	TRBJ2-7	NA
TGTGCCAGCACACTCGGAGGGCCTCCAAGGACTGAAGCTTTCTTT	CASTLGGPPRTEAFF	TRBV2	NA	TRBJ1-1	NA
TGTGCCATCAGCCCCGGGACAGGGATCTACGAGCAGTACTTC	CAISPGTGIYEQYF	TRBV10-3	TRBD1	TRBJ2-7	few